This entry lists 4 T cell receptor beta chains sequenced from one sample in a study of T cells in Graves' hyperthyroidism and ophthalmopathy. RNA transcripts were the template for amplifying TCR beta CDR3 regions. The TCR CDR3 first-round RT-PCR relied on the HTBI primer set. Via MiXCR, TCRdb re-called the multiplex PCR reads, giving one row per CDR3 protein. The data contain approximately 400,000 distinct CDR3 sequences, approximately 15% of them singletons. The sample was blood. These receptor sequences come from a woman aged 25 to 39 with Graves' ophthalmopathy.

This clonotype was counted ten times or more. The genes are TRBV20-1 and TRBJ2-3, with 7 bases lining up with TRBD2. The germline V gene encodes CDR1 DFQATT and CDR2 SNEGSKA (reference sequence). The V and J ends lost 6 bases and 7 bases, in that order; junction bases with no gene match: 13. The CDR3 is 14 residues long. CDR3 in amino acids: CSASGTITPYTQYF. In DNA form, the CDR3 reads TGCAGTGCCTCCGGGACTATAACACCATATACGCAGTATTTT.

The chain uses TRBV7-9 and TRBJ1-4; D is ambiguous. CDR3 length: 17 residues. V was trimmed by 2 bases and J by 3 bases, leaving 16 bases between them. Germline CDR1 reads SEHNR; CDR2 reads FQNEAQ (reference sequence). CDR3 bases: TGTGCCAGCAGCTTAACTTTTGGGTTTCTCCCTAATGAAAAACTGTTTTTT. This encodes CASSLTFGFLPNEKLFF.

Ten or more counts support this clonotype. The rearrangement joins TRBV12-5 to TRBJ2-1; D is tentatively TRBD1 or TRBD2 (6 bases each). This CDR3 contains 18 residues. Deletions cut 0 bases from V and 0 bases from J, with 15 bases between. Per the germline V gene, CDR1 is LGHNT and CDR2 is FRNRAP. CDR3 bases: TGTGCTAGTGGTTTGGTAGTCGGGGGCCCTCGCTCCTACAATGAGCAGTTCTTC. Protein sequence: CASGLVVGGPRSYNEQFF.

This clonotype was seen ten or more times. The CDR3 loop reads CSAENTGINTEAFF. The CDR3 region has the DNA TGCAGTGCAGAAAATACAGGGATCAACACTGAAGCTTTCTTT. The gene calls are TRBV20-1 and TRBJ1-1; the D gene is possibly TRBD1 (6 bases). V was pared by 6 bases and J by 2 bases, with 16 bases between. CDR3 size: 14 residues. Germline CDR1 reads DFQATT; CDR2 reads SNEGSKA (reference sequence).